These 4 T cell receptor beta chains originate from one sample sequenced in a study of T-cell reconstitution after alpha-beta-depleted transplantation in children. Researchers prepared the TCRbeta library using unique molecular identifiers, the study reports. TCRdb independently ran MiXCR on the PCR reads; one entry per CDR3 protein. The profile shows fewer than 40,000 distinct CDR3 sequences, around 7% of them singletons. The study, taken as a whole, reports: Two months or so post-transplant, alpha-beta T cells reportedly derived from several hundred expanded graft clones.

These receptors' targets are unknown. The source was peripheral blood, collected 60 days after TCRalphabeta/CD19-depleted stem cell transplant. The origin of the receptors is a child under two years old who had a stem cell transplant for acute myeloid leukemia, so the T cells may come from the graft donor.

The sample holds many counts of this clonotype. The rearrangement joins TRBV4-3 to TRBJ1-1; D not resolved. This CDR3 is 15 amino acids long. Trimming removed 0 bases at V and 4 bases at J, with 12 bases between. Germline-derived CDR1 and CDR2 are LGHNA and YSLEER. The CDR3 sequence is CASSQDVKGITEAFF. CDR3 sequence (DNA): TGCGCCAGCAGCCAAGATGTAAAGGGAATCACTGAAGCTTTCTTT.

This clonotype was counted at least ten times. V usage is TRBV5-1 and J usage is TRBJ2-1; perhaps D is TRBD1 or TRBD2 (5 bases each). CDR1 and CDR2 from the germline V gene are SGHRS and YFSETQ. Trimming pared 2 bases from V and 4 bases from J, leaving 10 bases between. The CDR3 runs 14 residues. CDR3 DNA sequence: TGCGCCAGCAGCTTACGGGGCCGATACAATGAGCAGTTCTTC. Encoded protein: CASSLRGRYNEQFF. The full variable domain, its missing parts supplied by reference TRBV5-1 and TRBJ2-1, is KAGVTQTPRYLIKTRGQQVTLSCSPISGHRSVSWYQQTPGQGLQFLFEYFSETQRNKGNFPGRFSGRQFSNSRSEMNVSTLELGDSALYLCASSLRGRYNEQFFGPGTRLTVL.

This clonotype was observed at least ten times. The chain combines TRBV29-1 with TRBJ2-7; perhaps TRBD1 as D (5 bases). V lost 3 bases and J lost 6, with 9 bases in between. Germline CDR1 SQVTM, CDR2 ANQGSEA. The CDR3 is 11 residues long. The CDR3 sequence is CSVDREGEQYF. Written as DNA, the CDR3 is TGCAGCGTTGACAGGGAAGGCGAGCAGTACTTC.

This clonotype was counted at least ten times. J is TRBJ2-1 and V is TRBV7-2; TRBD2 matches at 7 bases. The germline CDR1 and CDR2 sequences are SGHTA and FQGNSA. With V trimmed by 5 bases and J by 0 bases, 7 bases remained unmatched. This CDR3 is built from 16 residues. The CDR3 DNA follows: TGTGCCAGCAGCGCGTGGGGGACTAACTCCTACAATGAGCAGTTCTTC. Translated: CASSAWGTNSYNEQFF.